The rows below give T cell receptor beta chains drawn from one sample of a study of shared clonotypes between healthy human individuals. Produced via immunoSEQ multiplex PCR; TCRdb's table is partial and in-frame only. The sample includes over 2 million clones, just under 95% of them seen just once. Sequencing was performed on naive CD4+ T cells from PBMCs. Every receptor here comes from a man younger than 35 in good health. Some clones in this sample may be carry-over from other donors' samples. CDR3s include the opening cysteine and the closing phenylalanine or tryptophan. A D gene is named only where the DNA matches it firmly. Not every row has a clone size; where given, it reads once, few, many or a size class.

clone_size d_call j_call v_call cdr3_aa cdr3_nt
once - TRBJ1-1 TRBV28 CASRPRTDLNTEAFF TGTGCCAGCAGGCCGAGGACGGACCTGAACACTGAAGCTTTCTTT
- - TRBJ1-2 TRBV28 CAHTSRGAIYGYTF TGTGCCCATACCTCTCGCGGGGCGATCTATGGCTACACCTTC
- - TRBJ2-5 TRBV7-2 CASSLVGGADETQYF TGTGCCAGCAGCTTAGTGGGGGGGGCGGATGAGACCCAGTACTTC
- TRBD1 TRBJ2-3 TRBV5-4 CASSLLQGADTQYF TGTGCCAGCAGTTTGTTGCAGGGGGCAGATACGCAGTATTTT
once - TRBJ1-2 TRBV11-2 CASSLVGGNYGYTF TGTGCCAGCAGCTTAGTTGGGGGAAACTATGGCTACACCTTC
few - TRBJ1-5 TRBV28 CASSSSRGFEPQHF TGTGCCAGCAGTTCATCCCGGGGGTTTGAGCCCCAGCATTTT
- - TRBJ2-5 TRBV10-1 CASSESNSQETQYF TGCGCCAGCAGTGAGTCGAACAGTCAAGAGACCCAGTACTTC
- TRBD1 TRBJ2-6 TRBV7-9 CASSGTGARGANVLTF TGTGCCAGCAGCGGGACAGGGGCTAGAGGGGCCAACGTCCTGACTTTC
- TRBD1 TRBJ2-4 TRBV27 CASRGSQGANIQYF TGTGCCAGCAGAGGATCACAGGGGGCGAACATTCAGTACTTC
- - TRBJ1-1 TRBV6-5 CASSQDPANTEAFF TGTGCCAGCAGTCAGGACCCGGCGAACACTGAAGCTTTCTTT
- TRBD2 TRBJ2-1 TRBV4-1 CASSQLSSSGTQYNEQFF TGCGCCAGCAGCCAACTTTCGAGCAGCGGGACCCAATACAATGAGCAGTTCTTC
- TRBD1 TRBJ1-3 TRBV30 CAWSPAGGFSGNTIYF TGTGCCTGGAGTCCAGCAGGGGGCTTTTCTGGAAACACCATATATTTT
- - TRBJ1-1 TRBV11-3 CASSFGGNTEAFF TGTGCCAGCAGCTTCGGGGGGAACACTGAAGCTTTCTTT
- TRBD1 TRBJ1-3 TRBV6-5 CASSYSGQAGNTIYF TGTGCCAGCAGTTACTCGGGACAGGCTGGAAACACCATATATTTT
once TRBD2 TRBJ2-2 TRBV7-6 CASSLASSGRFGELFF TGTGCCAGCAGCTTAGCGTCTAGCGGAAGGTTCGGGGAGCTGTTTTTT
- - TRBJ1-5 TRBV7-2 CASSLNGQPQHF TGTGCCAGCAGCTTAAATGGTCAGCCCCAGCATTTT
- - TRBJ1-2 TRBV28 CASSPGYGYTF TGTGCCAGCAGTCCGGGCTATGGCTACACCTTC
- TRBD2 TRBJ2-7 TRBV27 CASSTFIRGSPYEQYF TGTGCCAGCAGTACCTTTATTCGCGGGAGCCCCTACGAGCAGTACTTC
- - TRBJ2-7 TRBV27 CASRTVRLGSLEQYF TGTGCCAGCAGAACCGTCCGGTTGGGATCCCTCGAGCAGTACTTC
- - TRBJ2-1 TRBV6-5 CASSRLFSNEQFF TGTGCCAGCAGTCGCCTTTTTTCAAATGAGCAGTTCTTC
- TRBD1 TRBJ2-5 TRBV28 CASSPGTGGPPQYF TGTGCCAGCAGTCCCGGGACAGGGGGCCCCCCGCAGTACTTC
- - TRBJ1-5 TRBV2 CASSEAVSSGTKHF TGTGCCAGCAGTGAAGCGGTAAGTTCCGGGACGAAGCATTTT
- - TRBJ2-7 TRBV4-1 CASSRPGAVEAYEQYF TGCGCCAGCAGCCGACCTGGAGCCGTAGAGGCCTACGAGCAGTACTTC
once TRBD2 TRBJ2-7 TRBV28 CASSRRLAGVAYEQYF TGTGCCAGCAGCCGCCGACTAGCGGGAGTCGCCTACGAGCAGTACTTC
- - TRBJ1-2 TRBV2 CASSRDAGYGYTF TGTGCCAGCAGCCGGGACGCGGGCTATGGCTACACCTTC
- - TRBJ2-1 TRBV19 CASSLPSSAYNEQFF TGTGCCAGTAGCCTCCCTAGCAGCGCCTACAATGAGCAGTTCTTC
- - TRBJ1-4 TRBV28 CASQSGGLNEKLFF TGTGCCAGCCAGTCGGGGGGCCTTAATGAAAAACTGTTTTTT
- - TRBJ1-1 TRBV6-5 CASSSPGQNTEAFF TGTGCCAGCAGTTCTCCGGGACAGAACACTGAAGCTTTCTTT
once - TRBJ2-7 TRBV7-2 CASSLPRSQNWEQYF TGTGCCAGCAGCTTACCCCGGTCACAAAATTGGGAGCAGTACTTC
once TRBD1 TRBJ2-1 TRBV2 CASCRDRDYNEQFF TGTGCCAGCTGCCGGGACAGGGACTACAATGAGCAGTTCTTC
- - TRBJ2-7 TRBV30 CAWEVHERYEQYF TGTGCCTGGGAGGTACACGAGCGGTACGAGCAGTACTTC
- TRBD1 TRBJ1-2 TRBV28 CASSPPGQGGGYTF TGTGCCAGCAGTCCACCGGGACAGGGAGGTGGCTACACCTTC
- TRBD1 TRBJ2-2 TRBV2 CASLRDRNTGELFF TGTGCCTCACTCCGGGACAGGAACACCGGGGAGCTGTTTTTT
- - TRBJ2-7 TRBV14 CASSPYNTVVAQYF TGTGCCAGCAGCCCCTACAATACAGTGGTCGCGCAGTACTTC
- TRBD2 TRBJ2-1 TRBV5-1 CASSFTLAAPNEQFF TGCGCCAGCAGCTTTACACTAGCGGCCCCCAATGAGCAGTTCTTC
- - TRBJ1-6 TRBV10-2 CASNLRGSPLHF TGCGCCAGCAACCTCAGGGGTTCACCCCTCCACTTT
- - TRBJ2-5 TRBV28 CASRSRKRRAQETQYF TGTGCCAGCAGGTCCCGGAAGAGGCGGGCGCAAGAGACCCAGTACTTC
- - TRBJ2-7 TRBV21-1 CASRDDRSYSYEQYF TGTGCCAGCAGAGATGACAGGTCCTACTCCTACGAGCAGTACTTC
- TRBD2 TRBJ2-2 TRBV7-8 CASSSTSGTNTGELFF TGTGCCAGCAGCTCAACTAGCGGGACGAACACCGGGGAGCTGTTTTTT
once TRBD2 TRBJ2-1 TRBV5-1 CASSPTSGSYNEQFF TGCGCCAGCAGCCCCACTAGCGGATCCTACAATGAGCAGTTCTTC
- - TRBJ2-7 TRBV27 CASSLFSGPYEQYF TGTGCCAGCAGTTTATTCTCAGGGCCCTACGAGCAGTACTTC
few - TRBJ1-5 TRBV6-5 CASSPGQSNQPQHF TGTGCCAGCAGCCCCGGACAGAGCAATCAGCCCCAGCATTTT
- - TRBJ2-7 TRBV11-2 CASSLDSQESYEQYF TGTGCCAGCAGCTTAGATTCGCAGGAGAGCTACGAGCAGTACTTC
- - TRBJ1-1 TRBV28 CASSLRHNTEAFF TGTGCCAGCAGTTTGAGACATAACACTGAAGCTTTCTTT
- - TRBJ2-1 TRBV29-1 CSVDGGRNSYNEQFF TGCAGCGTTGATGGCGGACGCAATTCCTACAATGAGCAGTTCTTC
- TRBD1 TRBJ1-1 TRBV25-1 CASKGQGAKNTEAFF TGTGCCAGTAAAGGACAGGGGGCAAAGAACACTGAAGCTTTCTTT
- TRBD1 TRBJ2-7 TRBV11-2 CASSSLKGGLETYEQYF TGTGCCAGCAGCTCTCTGAAAGGGGGCCTGGAGACCTACGAGCAGTACTTC
- - TRBJ2-7 TRBV9 CASSVDLGTYEQYF TGTGCCAGCAGCGTAGATCTGGGGACCTACGAGCAGTACTTC
- - TRBJ2-1 TRBV10-3 CAISESGRGPREQFF TGTGCCATCAGTGAGTCGGGGCGGGGCCCCCGTGAGCAGTTCTTC
- - TRBJ1-4 TRBV25-1 CASSEFKQGKLFF TGTGCCAGCAGTGAATTCAAACAAGGAAAACTGTTTTTT
- - TRBJ2-7 TRBV13 CASSTRGFRGEQYF TGTGCCAGCAGCACCCGGGGTTTCAGGGGCGAGCAGTACTTC
- - TRBJ1-2 TRBV29-1 CSARDPHYGYTF TGCAGCGCTAGGGACCCTCACTATGGCTACACCTTC